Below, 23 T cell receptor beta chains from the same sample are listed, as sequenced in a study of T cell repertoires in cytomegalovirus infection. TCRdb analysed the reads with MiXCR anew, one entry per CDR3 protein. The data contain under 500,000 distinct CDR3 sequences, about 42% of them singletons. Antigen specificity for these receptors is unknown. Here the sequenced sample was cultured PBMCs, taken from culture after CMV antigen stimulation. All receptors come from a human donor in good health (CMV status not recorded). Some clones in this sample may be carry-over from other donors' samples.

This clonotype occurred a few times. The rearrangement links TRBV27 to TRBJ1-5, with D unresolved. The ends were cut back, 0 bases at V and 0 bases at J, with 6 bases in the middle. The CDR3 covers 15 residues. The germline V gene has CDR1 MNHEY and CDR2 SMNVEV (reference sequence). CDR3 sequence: CASSLSWDSNQPQHF. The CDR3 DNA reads TGTGCCAGCAGTTTATCGTGGGATAGCAATCAGCCCCAGCATTTT.

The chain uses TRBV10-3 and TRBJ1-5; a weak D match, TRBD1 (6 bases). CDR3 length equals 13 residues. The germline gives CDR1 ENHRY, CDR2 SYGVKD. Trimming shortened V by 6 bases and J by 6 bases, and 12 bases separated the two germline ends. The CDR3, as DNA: TGTGCCATCAGCGGAACAGGGAGTCAGCCCCAGCATTTT. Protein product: CAISGTGSQPQHF.

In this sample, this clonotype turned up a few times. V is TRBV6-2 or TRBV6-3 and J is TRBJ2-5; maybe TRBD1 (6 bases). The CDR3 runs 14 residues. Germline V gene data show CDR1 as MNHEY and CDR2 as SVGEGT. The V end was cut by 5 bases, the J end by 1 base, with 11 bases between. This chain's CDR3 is CASSPQGAQETQYF. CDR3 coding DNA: TGTGCCAGCAGTCCACAGGGAGCCCAAGAGACCCAGTACTTC.

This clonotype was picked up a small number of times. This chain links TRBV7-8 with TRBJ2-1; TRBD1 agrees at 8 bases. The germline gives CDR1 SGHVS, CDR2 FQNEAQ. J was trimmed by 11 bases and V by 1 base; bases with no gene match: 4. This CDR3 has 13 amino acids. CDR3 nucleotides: TGTGCCAGCAGCTTAGGCCCAGGGGGCAAGCAGTTCTTC. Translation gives CASSLGPGGKQFF.

In DNA form, the CDR3 reads TGTGCCAGTAGCTTGGACGGGCGGGATTCACCCCTCCACTTT. Its protein product is CASSLDGRDSPLHF. The chain couples TRBV19 to TRBJ1-6; D unclear. The ends were cut back, 6 bases at V and 8 bases at J, with 14 bases in the middle. CDR1 LNHDA and CDR2 SQIVND come from the germline V gene (reference sequence). This CDR3 has 14 amino acids. Filled out from reference TRBV19 and TRBJ1-6, the complete variable domain reads DGGITQSPKYLFRKEGQNVTLSCEQNLNHDAMYWYRQDPGQGLRLIYYSQIVNDFQKGDIAEGYSVSREKKESFPLTVTSAQKNPTAFYLCASSLDGRDSPLHFGNGTRLTVT.

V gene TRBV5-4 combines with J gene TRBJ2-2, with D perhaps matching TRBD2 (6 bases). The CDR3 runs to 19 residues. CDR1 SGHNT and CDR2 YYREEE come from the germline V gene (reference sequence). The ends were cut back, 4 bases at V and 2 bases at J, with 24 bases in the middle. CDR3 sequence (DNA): TGTGCCAGCAGCACCGGGGTCGGGACTTCCCAACGTAACACCGGGGAGCTGTTTTTT. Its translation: CASSTGVGTSQRNTGELFF.

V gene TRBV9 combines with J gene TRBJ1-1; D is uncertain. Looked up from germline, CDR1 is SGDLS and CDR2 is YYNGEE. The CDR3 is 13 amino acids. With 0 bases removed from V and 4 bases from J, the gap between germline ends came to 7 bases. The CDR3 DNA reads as TGTGCCAGCAGCGTAGGGGTGTCCACTGAAGCTTTCTTT. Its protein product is CASSVGVSTEAFF.

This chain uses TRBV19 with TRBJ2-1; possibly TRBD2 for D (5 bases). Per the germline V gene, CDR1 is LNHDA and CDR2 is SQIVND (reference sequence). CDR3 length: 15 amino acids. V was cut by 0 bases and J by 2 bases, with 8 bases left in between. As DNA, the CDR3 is TGTGCCAGTAGTATAGATTCCGGGGCCTACAATGAGCAGTTCTTC. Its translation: CASSIDSGAYNEQFF.

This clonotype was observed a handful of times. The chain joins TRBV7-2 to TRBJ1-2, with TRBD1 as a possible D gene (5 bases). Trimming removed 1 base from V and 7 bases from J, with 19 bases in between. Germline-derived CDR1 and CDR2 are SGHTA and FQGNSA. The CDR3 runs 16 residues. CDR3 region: CASSLVSGQLLSGYTF. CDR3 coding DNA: TGTGCCAGCAGCTTAGTTAGCGGACAACTATTGAGTGGCTACACCTTC. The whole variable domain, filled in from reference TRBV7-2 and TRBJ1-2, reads GAGVSQSPSNKVTEKGKDVELRCDPISGHTALYWYRQSLGQGLEFLIYFQGNSAPDKSGLPSDRFSAERTGGSVSTLTIQRTQQEDSAVYLCASSLVSGQLLSGYTFGSGTRLTVV.

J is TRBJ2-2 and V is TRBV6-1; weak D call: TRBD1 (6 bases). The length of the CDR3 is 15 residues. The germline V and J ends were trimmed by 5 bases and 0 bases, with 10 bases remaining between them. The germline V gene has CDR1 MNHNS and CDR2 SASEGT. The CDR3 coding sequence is TGTGCCAGCAGTTCCGGACAGCCGAACACCGGGGAGCTGTTTTTT. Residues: CASSSGQPNTGELFF.

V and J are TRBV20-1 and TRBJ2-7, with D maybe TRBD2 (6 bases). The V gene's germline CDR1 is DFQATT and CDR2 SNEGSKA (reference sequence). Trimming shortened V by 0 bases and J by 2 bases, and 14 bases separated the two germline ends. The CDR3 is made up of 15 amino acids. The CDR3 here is CSARDVGGGAYEQYF. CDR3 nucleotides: TGCAGTGCTAGAGATGTGGGAGGAGGGGCCTACGAGCAGTACTTC.

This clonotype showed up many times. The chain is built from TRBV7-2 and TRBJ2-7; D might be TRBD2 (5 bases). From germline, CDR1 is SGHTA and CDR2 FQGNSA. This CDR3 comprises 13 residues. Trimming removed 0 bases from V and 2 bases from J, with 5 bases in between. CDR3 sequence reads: CASSLASAYEQYF. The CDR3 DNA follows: TGTGCCAGCAGCTTAGCTAGCGCCTACGAGCAGTACTTC.

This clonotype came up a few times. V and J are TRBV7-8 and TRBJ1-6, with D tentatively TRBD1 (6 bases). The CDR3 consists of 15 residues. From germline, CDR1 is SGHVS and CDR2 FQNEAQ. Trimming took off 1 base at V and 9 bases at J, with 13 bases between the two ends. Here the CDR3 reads CASSLDRVTSSPLHF. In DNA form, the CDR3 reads TGTGCCAGCAGCTTAGACAGGGTGACCAGTTCACCCCTCCACTTT.

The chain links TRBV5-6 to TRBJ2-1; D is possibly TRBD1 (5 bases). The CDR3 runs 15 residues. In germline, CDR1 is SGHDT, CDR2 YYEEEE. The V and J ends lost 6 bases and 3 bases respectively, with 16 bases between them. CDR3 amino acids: CASIITAGNYNEQFF. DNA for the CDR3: TGTGCCAGCATCATAACTGCAGGGAACTACAATGAGCAGTTCTTC.

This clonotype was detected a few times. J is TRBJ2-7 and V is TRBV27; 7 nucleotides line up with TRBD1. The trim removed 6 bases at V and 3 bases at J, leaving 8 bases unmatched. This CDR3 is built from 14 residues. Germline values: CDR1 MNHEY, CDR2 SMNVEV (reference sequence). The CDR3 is CASRPQGPIYEQYF. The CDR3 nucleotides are TGTGCCAGCAGGCCACAGGGGCCTATCTACGAGCAGTACTTC.

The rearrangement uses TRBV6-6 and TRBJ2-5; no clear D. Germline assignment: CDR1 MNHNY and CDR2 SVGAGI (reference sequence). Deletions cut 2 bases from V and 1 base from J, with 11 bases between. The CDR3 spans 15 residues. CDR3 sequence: CASSYPTLGQETQYF. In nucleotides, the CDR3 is TGTGCCAGCAGTTACCCGACACTGGGCCAAGAGACCCAGTACTTC.

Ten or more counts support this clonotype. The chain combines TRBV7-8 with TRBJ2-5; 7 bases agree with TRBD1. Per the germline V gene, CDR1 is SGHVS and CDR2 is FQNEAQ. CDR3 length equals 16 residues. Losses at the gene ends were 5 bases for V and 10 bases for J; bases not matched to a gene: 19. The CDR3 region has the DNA TGTGCCAGCAGCCGAACAAACCCGGGACAGCGGTATGACCAGTACTTC. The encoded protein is CASSRTNPGQRYDQYF.

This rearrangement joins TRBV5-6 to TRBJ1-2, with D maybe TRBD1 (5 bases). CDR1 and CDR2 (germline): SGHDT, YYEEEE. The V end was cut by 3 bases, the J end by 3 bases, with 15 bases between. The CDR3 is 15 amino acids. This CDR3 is CASSSRQLGHYGYTF. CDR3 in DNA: TGTGCCAGCAGCTCCCGACAATTGGGGCACTATGGCTACACCTTC.

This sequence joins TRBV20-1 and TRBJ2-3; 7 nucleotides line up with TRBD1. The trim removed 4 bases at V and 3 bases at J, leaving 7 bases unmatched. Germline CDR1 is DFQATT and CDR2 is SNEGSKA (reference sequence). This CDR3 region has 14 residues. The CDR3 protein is CSATRDSGTDTQYF. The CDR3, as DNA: TGCAGTGCTACCCGGGACAGCGGAACAGATACGCAGTATTTT.

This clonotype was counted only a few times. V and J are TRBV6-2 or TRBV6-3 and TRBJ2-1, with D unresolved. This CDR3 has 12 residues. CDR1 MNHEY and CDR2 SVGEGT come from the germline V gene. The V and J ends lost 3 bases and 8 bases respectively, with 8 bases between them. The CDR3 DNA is TGTGCCAGCAGTTATGGAGTGGATGAGCAGTTCTTC. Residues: CASSYGVDEQFF.

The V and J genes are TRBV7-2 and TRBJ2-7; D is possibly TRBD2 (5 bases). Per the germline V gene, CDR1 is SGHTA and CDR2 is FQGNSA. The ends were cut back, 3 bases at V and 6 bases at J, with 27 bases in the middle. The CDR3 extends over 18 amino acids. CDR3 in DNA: TGTGCCAGCAGCTTTGACCGGGGAGTCGCCGGTCCCATACGCGAGCAGTACTTC. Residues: CASSFDRGVAGPIREQYF.

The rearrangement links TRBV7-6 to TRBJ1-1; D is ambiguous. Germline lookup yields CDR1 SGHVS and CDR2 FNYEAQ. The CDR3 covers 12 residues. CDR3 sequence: CASRRAGYSTFF. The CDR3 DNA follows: TGTGCAAGTCGAAGGGCGGGTTATTCTACTTTCTTT.

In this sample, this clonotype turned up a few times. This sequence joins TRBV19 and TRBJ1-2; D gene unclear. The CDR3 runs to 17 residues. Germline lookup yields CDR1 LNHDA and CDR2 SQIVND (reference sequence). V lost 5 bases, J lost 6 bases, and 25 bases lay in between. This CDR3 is CASSGERPGSVRDGYTF. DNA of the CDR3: TGTGCCAGTAGTGGGGAGCGGCCGGGCTCGGTAAGGGATGGCTACACCTTC.